The 8 T cell receptor beta chains presented below share a single source sample, sequenced in a study of blood T cell repertoires in COVID-19. The table came from immunoSEQ multiplex PCR; TCRdb's copy has only in-frame clones and leaves some out. The sample has 150,000 to 200,000 clones, around 90% seen once. Sample: peripheral blood. The source is a man aged 55 to 69 with active or convalescent COVID-19.

This clone was seen only once. V and J are TRBV3-1 (or the pseudogene TRBV3-2) and TRBJ1-1, with TRBD1 matching over 10 bases. V was pared by 8 bases and J by 10 bases, with 16 bases of the junction left unmatched. This CDR3 has 15 amino acids. The germline V gene has CDR1 LGHDT and CDR2 YNNKEL (reference sequence). The DNA of the CDR3 is TGTGCCAGCGGGTTGACTACCGGGACAGGGGTCGGAGCTTTCTTT. Translated, it gives CASGLTTGTGVGAFF.

This chain links TRBV5-1 with TRBJ2-1; TRBD1 agrees at 8 bases. Per the germline V gene, CDR1 is SGHRS and CDR2 is YFSETQ. J lost 1 base, V lost 0 bases, and 0 bases had no gene match. CDR3 length equals 15 residues. This CDR3 is CASSLGTGSYNEQFF. As DNA, the CDR3 is TGCGCCAGCAGCTTGGGGACAGGGTCCTACAATGAGCAGTTCTTC.

Here the CDR3 reads CASSIVGQGFQPQHF. DNA of the CDR3: TGTGCCAGTAGTATCGTGGGACAGGGTTTTCAGCCCCAGCATTTT. The chain couples TRBV19 to TRBJ1-5; 9 positions match TRBD1. This CDR3 comprises 15 residues. Germline values: CDR1 LNHDA, CDR2 SQIVND (reference sequence). Unmatched junction bases numbered 6, after V lost 3 bases and J lost 6 bases.

This clone was detected a few times. The chain couples TRBV9 to TRBJ1-1, with D perhaps TRBD1 (5 bases). V lost 0 bases to trimming and J lost 1 base, with 10 bases between them. CDR1 and CDR2 (germline): SGDLS, YYNGEE. This CDR3 has 15 residues. CDR3 in DNA: TGTGCCAGCAGCGTAGCGTACGGACAGAACACTGAAGCTTTCTTT. Encoded protein: CASSVAYGQNTEAFF. Full variable domain (rest looked up from reference TRBV9 and TRBJ1-1): DSGVTQTPKHLITATGQRVTLRCSPRSGDLSVYWYQQSLDQGLQFLIQYYNGEERAKGNILERFSAQQFPDLHSELNLSSLELGDSALYFCASSVAYGQNTEAFFGQGTRLTVV.

The rearrangement joins TRBV6-6 to TRBJ1-2; 9 positions match TRBD1. The CDR3 is 14 residues long. The germline CDR1 and CDR2 sequences are MNHNY and SVGAGI (reference sequence). V dropped 6 bases and J dropped 3; count of bases not matched to a gene: 5. The CDR3 nucleotides read TGTGCCAGCAGCTGGACAGGGGAGCACTATGGCTACACCTTC. Protein: CASSWTGEHYGYTF.

The chain is built from TRBV6-2 or TRBV6-3 and TRBJ2-5; the match to TRBD2 covers 9 bases. The CDR3 is made up of 13 amino acids. The V gene's germline CDR1 is MNHEY and CDR2 SVGEGT. J was trimmed by 9 bases and V by 4 bases; bases with no gene match: 6. CDR3 coding DNA: TGTGCCAGCAGTTTACAGCGGGAGGAACCCCAGTACTTC. It is translated as CASSLQREEPQYF.

The chain recombines TRBV3-1 (or the pseudogene TRBV3-2) with TRBJ1-1; 11 bases fit TRBD1. CDR1 is LGHDT, CDR2 YNNKEL, per germline (reference sequence). CDR3 size: 15 residues. V shed 4 bases and J 1 base; nucleotides not matched to a gene: 2. The CDR3 DNA is TGTGCCAGCAGCCGGACAGGGGGCCGGAACACTGAAGCTTTCTTT. It translates to CASSRTGGRNTEAFF.

The J gene is TRBJ2-1, the V gene TRBV10-1; TRBD1 matches 10 bases. Germline V gene data show CDR1 as WNHNN and CDR2 as SYGVQD (reference sequence). The ends lost 2 bases at V and 6 bases at J; junction bases unmatched: 4. This CDR3 region has 15 residues. This CDR3 is CASSEMGQGSNEQFF. In DNA form, the CDR3 reads TGCGCCAGCAGTGAGATGGGACAGGGGAGCAATGAGCAGTTCTTC.